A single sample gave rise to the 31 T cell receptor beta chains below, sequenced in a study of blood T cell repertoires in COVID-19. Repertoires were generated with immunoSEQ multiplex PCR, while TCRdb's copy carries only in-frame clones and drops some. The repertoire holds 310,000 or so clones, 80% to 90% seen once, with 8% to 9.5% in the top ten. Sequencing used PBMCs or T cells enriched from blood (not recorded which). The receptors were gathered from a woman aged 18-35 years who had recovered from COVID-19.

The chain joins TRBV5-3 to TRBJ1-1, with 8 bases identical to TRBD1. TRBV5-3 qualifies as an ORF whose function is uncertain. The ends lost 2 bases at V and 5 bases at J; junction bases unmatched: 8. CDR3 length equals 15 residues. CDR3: CARSFRGRDKTEAFF. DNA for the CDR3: TGTGCCAGAAGCTTCAGGGGGCGCGATAAAACTGAAGCTTTCTTT.

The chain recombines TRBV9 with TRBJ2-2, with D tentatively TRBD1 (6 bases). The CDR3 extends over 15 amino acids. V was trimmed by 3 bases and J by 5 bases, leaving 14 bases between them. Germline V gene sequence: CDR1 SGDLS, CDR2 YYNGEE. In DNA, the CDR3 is TGTGCCAGCAGCGCCACTTACGGGACAACCGGGGAGCTGTTTTTT. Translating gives CASSATYGTTGELFF.

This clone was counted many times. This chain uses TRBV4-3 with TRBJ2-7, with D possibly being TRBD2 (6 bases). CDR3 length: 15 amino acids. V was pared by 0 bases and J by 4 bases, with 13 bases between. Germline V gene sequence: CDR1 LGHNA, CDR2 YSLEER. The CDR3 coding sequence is TGCGCCAGCAGCCAAGAAACGGGGGAGTGGTACGAGCAGTACTTC. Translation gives CASSQETGEWYEQYF.

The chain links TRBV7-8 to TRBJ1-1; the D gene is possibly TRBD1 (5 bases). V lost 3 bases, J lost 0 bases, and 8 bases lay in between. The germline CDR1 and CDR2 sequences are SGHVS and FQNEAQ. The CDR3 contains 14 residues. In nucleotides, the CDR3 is TGTGCCAGCAGCTTTGCCAGGGTGAACACTGAAGCTTTCTTT. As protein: CASSFARVNTEAFF.

CDR3 residues: CASSIGTGEIAGELFF. As DNA, the CDR3 is TGTGCCAGTAGTATAGGGACGGGGGAAATCGCCGGGGAGCTGTTTTTT. The V call is TRBV19, the J call TRBJ2-2, with D possibly being TRBD2 (6 bases). The length of the CDR3 is 16 residues. The V gene's germline CDR1 is LNHDA and CDR2 SQIVND (reference sequence). Trimming cost V 1 base and J 6 bases, with 15 bases left between them.

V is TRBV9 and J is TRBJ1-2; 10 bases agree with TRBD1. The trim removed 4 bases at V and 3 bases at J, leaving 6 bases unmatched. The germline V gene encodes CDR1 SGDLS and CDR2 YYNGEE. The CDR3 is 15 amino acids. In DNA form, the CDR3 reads TGTGCCAGCAGCATTTGGACAGGGGGGGACTATGGCTACACCTTC. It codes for CASSIWTGGDYGYTF.

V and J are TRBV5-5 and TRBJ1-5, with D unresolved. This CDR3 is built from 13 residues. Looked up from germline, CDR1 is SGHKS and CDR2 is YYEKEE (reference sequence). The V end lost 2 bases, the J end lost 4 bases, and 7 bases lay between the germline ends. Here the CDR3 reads CASSFYTNQPQHF. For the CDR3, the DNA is TGTGCCAGCAGCTTTTACACAAATCAGCCCCAGCATTTT.

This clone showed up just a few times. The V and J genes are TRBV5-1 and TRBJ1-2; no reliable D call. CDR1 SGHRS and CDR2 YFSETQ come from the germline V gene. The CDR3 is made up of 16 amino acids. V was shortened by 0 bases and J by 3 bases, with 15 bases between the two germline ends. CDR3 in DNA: TGCGCCAGCAGCTTGGACGAGGGAAGAGGTTACTATGGCTACACCTTC. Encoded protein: CASSLDEGRGYYGYTF. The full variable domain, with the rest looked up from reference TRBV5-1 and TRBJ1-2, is KAGVTQTPRYLIKTRGQQVTLSCSPISGHRSVSWYQQTPGQGLQFLFEYFSETQRNKGNFPGRFSGRQFSNSRSEMNVSTLELGDSALYLCASSLDEGRGYYGYTFGSGTRLTVV.

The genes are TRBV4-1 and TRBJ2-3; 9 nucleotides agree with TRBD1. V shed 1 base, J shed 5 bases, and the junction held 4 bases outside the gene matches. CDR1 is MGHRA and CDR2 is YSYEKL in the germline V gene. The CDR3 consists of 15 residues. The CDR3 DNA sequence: TGCGCCAGCAGCCAAGGGGACAGGGCCTTAGATACGCAGTATTTT. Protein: CASSQGDRALDTQYF.

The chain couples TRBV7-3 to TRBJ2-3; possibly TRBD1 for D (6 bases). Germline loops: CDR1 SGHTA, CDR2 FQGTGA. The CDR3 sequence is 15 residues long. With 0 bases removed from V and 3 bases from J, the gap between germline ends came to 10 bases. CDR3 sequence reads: CASSLTSGQTDTQYF. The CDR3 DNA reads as TGTGCCAGCAGCTTAACCTCGGGACAAACAGATACGCAGTATTTT.

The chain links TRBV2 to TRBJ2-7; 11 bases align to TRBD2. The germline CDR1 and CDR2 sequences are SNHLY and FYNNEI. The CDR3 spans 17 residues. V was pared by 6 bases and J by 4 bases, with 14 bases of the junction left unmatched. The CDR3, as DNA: TGTGCCAGCAGAGCCACTAGCGGGAGTGGCTCTTTGTACGAGCAGTACTTC. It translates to CASRATSGSGSLYEQYF.

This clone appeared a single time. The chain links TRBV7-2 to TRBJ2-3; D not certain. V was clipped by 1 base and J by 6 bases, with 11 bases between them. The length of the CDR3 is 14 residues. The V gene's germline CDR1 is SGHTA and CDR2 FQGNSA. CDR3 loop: CASSLDSSSDTQYF. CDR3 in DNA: TGTGCCAGCAGCTTAGATAGTAGCTCCGATACGCAGTATTTT.

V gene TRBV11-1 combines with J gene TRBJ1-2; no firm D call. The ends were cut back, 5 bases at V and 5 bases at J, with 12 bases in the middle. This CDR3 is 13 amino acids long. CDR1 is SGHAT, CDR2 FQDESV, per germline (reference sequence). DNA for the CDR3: TGTGCCAGCAGCCGAAACGGGATTTATGGCTACACCTTC. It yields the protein CASSRNGIYGYTF.

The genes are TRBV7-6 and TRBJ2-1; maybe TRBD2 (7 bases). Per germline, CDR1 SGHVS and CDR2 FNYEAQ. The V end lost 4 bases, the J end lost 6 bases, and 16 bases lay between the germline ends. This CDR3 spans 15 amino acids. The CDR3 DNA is TGTGCCAGCAGCTCGGGGGGCGGACAGACCAATGAGCAGTTCTTC. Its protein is CASSSGGGQTNEQFF.

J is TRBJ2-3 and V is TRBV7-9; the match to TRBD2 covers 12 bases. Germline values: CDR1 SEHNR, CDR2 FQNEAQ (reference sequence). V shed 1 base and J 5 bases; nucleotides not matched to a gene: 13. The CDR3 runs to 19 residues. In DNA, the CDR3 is TGTGCCAGCAGCTTAGGTCGCCTAACAAAGGGACTAGCGGGAGATACGCAGTATTTT. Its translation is CASSLGRLTKGLAGDTQYF.

CDR3 sequence (DNA): TGTGCCAGCAGCCCGGAGTGGGGGCTAACGGTCGAGCAGTACTTC. Its translation is CASSPEWGLTVEQYF. J is TRBJ2-7 and V is TRBV14; possible D gene TRBD1, 6 bases. The V gene lost 4 bases and the J gene lost 6 bases, with 19 bases spanning the gap. The germline CDR1 and CDR2 sequences are SGHDN and FVKESK. CDR3 length: 15 residues.

The CDR3, as DNA: TGTGCCAGCAGGTCGGACAGGGGGTGGGCTAACTATGGCTACACCTTC. This encodes CASRSDRGWANYGYTF. V is TRBV28 and J is TRBJ1-2, with TRBD1 identical over 10 bases. The germline V gene has CDR1 MDHEN and CDR2 SYDVKM. CDR3 size: 16 residues. The V segment lost 6 bases and the J segment 0 bases; nucleotides outside the gene matches: 7.

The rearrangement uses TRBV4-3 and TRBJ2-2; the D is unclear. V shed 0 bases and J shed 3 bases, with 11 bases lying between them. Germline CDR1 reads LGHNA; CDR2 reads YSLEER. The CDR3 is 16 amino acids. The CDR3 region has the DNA TGCGCCAGCAGCCAAGACGACTTAGCTTACACCGGGGAGCTGTTTTTT. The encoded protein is CASSQDDLAYTGELFF.

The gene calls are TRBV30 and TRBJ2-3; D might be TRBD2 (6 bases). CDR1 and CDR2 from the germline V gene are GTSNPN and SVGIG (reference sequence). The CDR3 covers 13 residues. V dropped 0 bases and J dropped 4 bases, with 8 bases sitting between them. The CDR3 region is CAWSVRGSDTQYF. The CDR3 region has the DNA TGTGCCTGGAGTGTACGGGGGTCAGATACGCAGTATTTT.

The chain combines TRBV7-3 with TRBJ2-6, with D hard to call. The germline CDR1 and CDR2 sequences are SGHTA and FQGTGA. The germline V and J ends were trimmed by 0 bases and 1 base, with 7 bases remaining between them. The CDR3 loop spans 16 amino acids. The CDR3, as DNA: TGTGCCAGCAGCTTAACGCCGGTATCTGGGGCCAACGTCCTGACTTTC. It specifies CASSLTPVSGANVLTF.

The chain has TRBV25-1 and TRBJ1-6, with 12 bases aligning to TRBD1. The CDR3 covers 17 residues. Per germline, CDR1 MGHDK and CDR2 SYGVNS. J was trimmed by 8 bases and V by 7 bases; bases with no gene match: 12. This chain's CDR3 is CASNLARDRGPDSPLHF. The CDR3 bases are TGTGCCAGCAACCTCGCCCGGGACAGGGGGCCGGATTCACCCCTCCACTTT.

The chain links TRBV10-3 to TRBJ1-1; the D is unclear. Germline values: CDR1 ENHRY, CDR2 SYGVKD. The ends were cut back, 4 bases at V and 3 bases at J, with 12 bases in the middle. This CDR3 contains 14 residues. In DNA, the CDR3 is TGTGCCATCAGTGTGGGGAGTAGAGACACTGAAGCTTTCTTT. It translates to CAISVGSRDTEAFF.

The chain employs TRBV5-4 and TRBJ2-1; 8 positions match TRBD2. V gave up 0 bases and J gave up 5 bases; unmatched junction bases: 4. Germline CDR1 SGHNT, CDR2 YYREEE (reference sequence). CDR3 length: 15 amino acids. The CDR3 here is CASSLALAVDNEQFF. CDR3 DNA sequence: TGTGCCAGCAGCTTGGCACTAGCGGTCGACAATGAGCAGTTCTTC.

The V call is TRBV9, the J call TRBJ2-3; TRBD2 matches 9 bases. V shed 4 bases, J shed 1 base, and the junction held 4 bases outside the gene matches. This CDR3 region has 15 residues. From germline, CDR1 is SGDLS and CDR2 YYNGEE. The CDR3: CASSFRTSGTDTQYF. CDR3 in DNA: TGTGCCAGCAGCTTCAGGACTAGCGGCACAGATACGCAGTATTTT.

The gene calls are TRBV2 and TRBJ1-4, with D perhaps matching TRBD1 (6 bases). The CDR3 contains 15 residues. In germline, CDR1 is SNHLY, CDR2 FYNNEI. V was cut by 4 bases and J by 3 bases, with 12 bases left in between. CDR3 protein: CASSGTAGSNEKLFF. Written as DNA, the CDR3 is TGTGCCAGCAGTGGGACAGCCGGTTCTAATGAAAAACTGTTTTTT.

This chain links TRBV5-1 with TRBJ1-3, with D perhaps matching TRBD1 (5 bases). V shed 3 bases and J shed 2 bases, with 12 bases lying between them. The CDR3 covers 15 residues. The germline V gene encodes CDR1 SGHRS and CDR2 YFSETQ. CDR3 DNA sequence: TGCGCCAGCAGCTCTACCGGGGGAGCTGGAAACACCATATATTTT. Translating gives CASSSTGGAGNTIYF.

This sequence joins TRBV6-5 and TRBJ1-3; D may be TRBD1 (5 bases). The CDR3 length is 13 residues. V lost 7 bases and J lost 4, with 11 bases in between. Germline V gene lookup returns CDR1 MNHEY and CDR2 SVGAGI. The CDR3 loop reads CASTLTAGNTIYF. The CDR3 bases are TGTGCCAGCACCCTGACAGCCGGAAACACCATATATTTT.

The CDR3 sequence is CASSPRDRRNTEAFF. Here the CDR3 DNA reads TGTGCCAGCAGCCCCCGGGACAGAAGAAACACTGAAGCTTTCTTT. The chain combines TRBV11-2 with TRBJ1-1; 7 bases are a match to TRBD1. Germline V gives CDR1 SGHAT, CDR2 FQNNGV. This CDR3 region has 15 residues. After removal of 5 bases from V and 2 bases from J, the junction contained 8 bases not matched to a gene.

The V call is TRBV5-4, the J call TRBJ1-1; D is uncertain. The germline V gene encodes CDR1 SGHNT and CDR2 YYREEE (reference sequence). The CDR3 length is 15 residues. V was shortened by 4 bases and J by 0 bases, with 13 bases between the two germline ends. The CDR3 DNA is TGTGCCAGCAGCGAAGAGGTAGACCTGAACACTGAAGCTTTCTTT. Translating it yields CASSEEVDLNTEAFF.

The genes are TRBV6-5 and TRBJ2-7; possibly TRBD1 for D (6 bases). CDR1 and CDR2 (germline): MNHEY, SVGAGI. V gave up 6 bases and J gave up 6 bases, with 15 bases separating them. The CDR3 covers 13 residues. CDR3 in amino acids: CASSRQGLSEQYF. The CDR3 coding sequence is TGTGCCAGCAGCCGGCAGGGGTTATCCGAGCAGTACTTC.

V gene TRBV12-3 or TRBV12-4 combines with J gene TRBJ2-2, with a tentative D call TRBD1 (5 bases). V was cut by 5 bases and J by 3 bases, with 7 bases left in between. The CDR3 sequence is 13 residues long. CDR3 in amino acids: CASSPGYTGELFF. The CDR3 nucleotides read TGTGCCAGCAGTCCAGGGTACACCGGGGAGCTGTTTTTT.